These T cell receptor beta chains were read from a single sample in a study of blood T cells in healthy people across ages. TCRdb re-called the 5' RACE reads with MiXCR, one entry per CDR3 protein. The sample lists 1.5 million to 2 million distinct CDR3 sequences; about 50% were seen once. Sequencing used blood. The receptor set was obtained from a woman in her 40s in good health. Each CDR3 is given with its conserved first and last residue. D genes are given only for firm matches. Rows give clone size only sometimes, using once, few, many, or a class for an expanded clone.

D	J	size	V	DNA	CDR3
NA	TRBJ2-3	NA	TRBV6-2/TRBV6-3	TGTGCCAGCAGGATGGTCGCTGGGACAGATACGCAGTATTTT	CASRMVAGTDTQYF
NA	TRBJ2-3	NA	TRBV7-9	TGTGCCAGCGCGGAGACAGTGGGGTCCGCAGATACGCAGTATTTT	CASAETVGSADTQYF
TRBD2	TRBJ2-1	few	TRBV7-8	TGTGCCAGCAGCTTAGAACTAGCGGGGGGCCGGTTATACAATGAGCAGTTCTTC	CASSLELAGGRLYNEQFF
NA	TRBJ2-3	NA	TRBV4-3	TGCGCCAGCAGCCAAGAGCCCCGCTCTAGCACAGATACGCAGTATTTT	CASSQEPRSSTDTQYF
NA	TRBJ2-5	few	TRBV5-1	TGCGCCAGCACCGAAGGAGGAATACAAGAGACCCAGTACTTC	CASTEGGIQETQYF
NA	TRBJ2-5	few	TRBV7-2	TGTGCCAGCAGCTGGCTAGGGGGACTGCAGAAAGAGACCCAGTACTTC	CASSWLGGLQKETQYF
TRBD1	TRBJ2-5	few	TRBV28	TGTGCCAGCAAGATTACCGGGTATCCGACAGGGGTAGAGACCCAGTACTTC	CASKITGYPTGVETQYF
NA	TRBJ2-5	NA	TRBV20-1	TGCAGTGCTAGAGATCATTCTCGGGCTAGCTCCGAGGAGACCCAGTACTTC	CSARDHSRASSEETQYF
NA	TRBJ1-5	once	TRBV7-2	TGTGCCAGCAGCTTAGCGCTAAAAGGCGGGCAGCCCCAGCATTTT	CASSLALKGGQPQHF
NA	TRBJ2-5	once	TRBV7-9	TGTGCCAGCGGGTATGGGAGGACGGCCATAGGAGCCCAGTACTTC	CASGYGRTAIGAQYF
NA	TRBJ2-3	NA	TRBV3-1	TGTGCCAGCAGCCAAGAAGAGCTGAGCACAGGTACGCAGTATTTT	CASSQEELSTGTQYF
NA	TRBJ2-3	NA	TRBV6-6	TGTGCCAGCAGTGACGGGGCGGGAGATACGCAGTATTTT	CASSDGAGDTQYF
TRBD1	TRBJ2-3	few	TRBV6-5	TGTGCCAGCAGCCGCCGGGACAGGAGTCGAGATACGCAGTATTTT	CASSRRDRSRDTQYF
NA	TRBJ1-2	few	TRBV7-9	TGTGCCAGCAGCTCGACAGTGCCCGCGGCAGGCTACACCTTC	CASSSTVPAAGYTF
NA	TRBJ1-2	few	TRBV6-5	TGTGCCACGCTCGGGGACCCTAACTATGGCTACACCTTC	CATLGDPNYGYTF
NA	TRBJ2-4	NA	TRBV28	TGTGCCAGCAGCCAGAACAGGGACACCAAACTCATTCAGTACTTC	CASSQNRDTKLIQYF
NA	TRBJ1-1	NA	TRBV6-2/TRBV6-3	TGTGCCAGCAGTTACTCGCATCGGGGGGCTTTCTTT	CASSYSHRGAFF
NA	TRBJ2-7	NA	TRBV4-3	TGCGCCAGCAGCCTCCAAGACCGGGACGAGCAGTACTTC	CASSLQDRDEQYF
TRBD1	TRBJ2-7	NA	TRBV13	TGTGCCAGCAGCTTACCGACAGGGGGGGACGAGCAGTACTTC	CASSLPTGGDEQYF
NA	TRBJ1-6	many	TRBV7-2	TGTGCCAGCAGCCCAAGTCTCCAGCGTAATTCACCCCTCCACTTT	CASSPSLQRNSPLHF
NA	TRBJ2-4	NA	TRBV20-1	TGCAGTGCGACCAGGGGGGTAGAGCAGTACTTC	CSATRGVEQYF
NA	TRBJ2-3	few	TRBV27	TGTGCCAGTAAGTTAGGGAGTAGCTACGATACGCAGTATTTT	CASKLGSSYDTQYF
NA	TRBJ1-2	NA	TRBV11-2	TGTGCCAGCACTTTAGGGGAGTTCATAAACTATGGCTACACCTTC	CASTLGEFINYGYTF
TRBD2	TRBJ2-1	once	TRBV6-2/TRBV6-3	TGTGTCAGCACCGGGGGGGGTTCCTACAATGAGCAGTTCTTC	CVSTGGGSYNEQFF
NA	TRBJ1-2	NA	TRBV5-1	TGCGCCAGCAGCTTGGTCACAGACCTACTCTATGGCTACACCTTC	CASSLVTDLLYGYTF
NA	TRBJ2-1	few	TRBV13	TGTGCCAGCAGCCCCGACGGGTCTGATGAGCAGTTCTTC	CASSPDGSDEQFF
TRBD1	TRBJ2-7	NA	TRBV15	TGTGCCACCAGCAGAGGTGGGGGACAGGGGATATACGAGCAGTACTTC	CATSRGGGQGIYEQYF
NA	TRBJ2-3	NA	TRBV20-1	TGCGCCGCCCGCCCCTCGTTGTCAGATACGCAGTATTTT	CAARPSLSDTQYF
NA	TRBJ2-5	few	TRBV2	TGTGCCAGCACCGAGCGAAGAGAAGAGACCCAGTACTTC	CASTERREETQYF
TRBD2	TRBJ2-5	once	TRBV3-1	TGTGCCAGCAGCCAAGATCAGCGGGGGACCTCTGGCAATGAGCAGTACTTC	CASSQDQRGTSGNEQYF
NA	TRBJ2-7	NA	TRBV6-6	TGTGCCAGCAGGCTCCGGGACTACGAGCAGTACTTC	CASRLRDYEQYF
TRBD1	TRBJ2-7	NA	TRBV3-1	TGTGCCAGCAGTCCAACCGGGACAGGGACTTACAATGAGCAGTACTTC	CASSPTGTGTYNEQYF
NA	TRBJ2-7	NA	TRBV5-5	TGTGCCAGCAGCTACGAAGCCATCTACGAGCAGTACTTC	CASSYEAIYEQYF
TRBD1	TRBJ2-1	few	TRBV28	TGTGCCAGCAGTCTTGCGGGACAGGGTTTGAATGAGCAGTTCTTC	CASSLAGQGLNEQFF
NA	TRBJ2-1	few	TRBV20-1	TGCAGTGCTATCCATGGGACTGAAAATGAGCAGTTCTTC	CSAIHGTENEQFF
NA	TRBJ1-1	NA	TRBV9	TGTGCCAGCAGCGGATCGGCGACACCAAACAGGACTGAAGCTTTCTTT	CASSGSATPNRTEAFF
NA	TRBJ1-4	NA	TRBV20-1	TGCAGTGCTAGAGAAGGGGCGGCGGGGGAAAAACTGTTTTTT	CSAREGAAGEKLFF
NA	TRBJ1-5	NA	TRBV20-1	TGCAGTGCTCCGGGACACCTCTATAGCAATCAGCCCCAGCATTTT	CSAPGHLYSNQPQHF
NA	TRBJ2-5	NA	TRBV5-6	TGTGCCAGCAGCTCGACTCCGAGTAGTAAGGATGAAGAGACCCAGTACTTC	CASSSTPSSKDEETQYF
NA	TRBJ1-4	once	TRBV20-1	TGCAGTGCTAGAGATCCCAGGGGTAGTGAAAAACTGTTTTTT	CSARDPRGSEKLFF
NA	TRBJ2-5	once	TRBV7-8	TGTGCCAGCAGCCCCTACATTCGCAGGGAAGATGGGACCCAGTACTTC	CASSPYIRREDGTQYF
NA	TRBJ2-1	NA	TRBV6-2/TRBV6-3	TGTGCCAGCAGTTACGAGTCCCCAGGGGCCCGGTACAATGAGCAGTTCTTC	CASSYESPGARYNEQFF
TRBD2	TRBJ2-3	NA	TRBV7-8	TGTGCCAGCAGCCACTGGGGGACTAGCGGGGGAAGCACAGATACGCAGTATTTT	CASSHWGTSGGSTDTQYF
NA	TRBJ2-1	NA	TRBV4-2	TGTGCCAGCAGCCGAGCTGGGCGGGGGCCCTACAATGAGCAGTTCTTC	CASSRAGRGPYNEQFF
TRBD2	TRBJ2-3	NA	TRBV20-1	TGCAGTGCTAGCGTGGGGACTAGCGTTATTTCAGATACGCAGTATTTT	CSASVGTSVISDTQYF
NA	TRBJ2-7	NA	TRBV27	TGTGCCAGCAGTACCGGGACCGAAAGCTCCTACGAGCAGTACTTC	CASSTGTESSYEQYF
NA	TRBJ2-7	NA	TRBV20-1	TGCAGTGTCGCGGGAGGGCTGGACAGGGCGCCCTACGAGCAGTACTTC	CSVAGGLDRAPYEQYF
NA	TRBJ1-6	NA	TRBV4-1	TGCGCCAGCAGCCAAATCTCTATCGGAGGGTTTGGCCCACCCCACCACTTT	CASSQISIGGFGPPHHF
TRBD1	TRBJ1-6	NA	TRBV20-1	TGCAGTGCCCCGGACAGGGCATCACCCCTCCACTTT	CSAPDRASPLHF
NA	TRBJ2-1	NA	TRBV5-4	TGTGCCAGCAGCCTACCTAGCAATCTCTACAATGAGCAGTTCTTC	CASSLPSNLYNEQFF
NA	TRBJ2-3	NA	TRBV3-1	TGTGCCAGCAGCCAACGGGCAGGTTCAGGTACGCAGTATTTT	CASSQRAGSGTQYF
TRBD2	TRBJ2-7	NA	TRBV7-8	TGCGCCAGCAGCTTGGGAGCTAGCGGGGGGCCTTCCTTCTCCTACGAGCAGTACTTC	CASSLGASGGPSFSYEQYF